The sequence of this T cell receptor (beta chain) was determined in a study of early T cells in non-severe SARS-CoV-2 infection. About the research overall: With bulk RNA from unsorted whole blood as input, sequencing yielded unpaired chains.

Germline V CDR1 and CDR2: SGHAT, FQNNGV. The CDR3 is 16 amino acids. The ends were cut back, 5 bases at V and 0 bases at J, with 14 bases in the middle. Researchers tagged individual cDNA molecules with unique molecular identifiers. In TCRdb, the 5' RACE reads were re-called with MiXCR into one record per CDR3 protein. Of just under 65,000 distinct CDR3 sequences listed, about 10% were seen once; the top ten hold 2.5% to 3.5%. This clonotype was seen at least ten times. This specimen was whole blood, taken at baseline. This clonotype was obtained from an adult who was a healthcare worker with PCR-confirmed SARS-CoV-2 infection or an uninfected control (not recorded which). The gene calls are TRBV11-2 and TRBJ2-1; D may be TRBD1 (6 bases). CDR3 loop: CASSTRQASSYNEQFF. CDR3 in DNA: TGTGCCAGCAGCACTCGACAGGCCAGCTCCTACAATGAGCAGTTCTTC.